A selection of T cell receptor beta chains follows, all from one sample in a study of cytomegalovirus exposure and HLA in healthy donors. Some clones are missing from TCRdb's copy, which holds only in-frame ones; the method was immunoSEQ multiplex PCR. Here the sample spans around 80,000 clones, approximately 62% being singletons. Sequencing was carried out using PBMCs. These receptors were taken from a male donor in good health and CMV-seropositive. CDR3s include the opening cysteine and the closing phenylalanine or tryptophan.

v_call	j_call	cdr3_aa
TRBV11-2	TRBJ1-4	CASSPGVLREKLFF
TRBV30	TRBJ1-2	CAWSIGQGVEYGYPF
TRBV9	TRBJ2-1	CASSPRTSAYNEQFF
TRBV30	TRBJ2-1	CAWSSLASSGNEQFF
TRBV5-6	TRBJ2-5	CASATQNQETQYF
TRBV29-1	TRBJ1-4	CSVLAGGGGNEKLFF
TRBV6-1	TRBJ1-2	CASSVTDSPLF
TRBV5-4	TRBJ2-1	CASSLELEYNEQFF
TRBV6-5	TRBJ1-4	CASSYSDGVLFF
TRBV5-4	TRBJ2-6	CASSSSGGLGANVLTF
TRBV4-2	TRBJ2-4	CASSQDPQGLGGRDIQYF
TRBV27	TRBJ2-7	CASSLQGGSSYEQYF
TRBV19	TRBJ1-5	CASSISGGAGQPQHF
TRBV7-6	TRBJ2-3	CAVRAGGTWGTDTQYF
TRBV2	TRBJ1-2	CASTAGSSVRYGYTF
TRBV30	TRBJ1-5	CAWSAGLEQPQHF
TRBV6-1	TRBJ1-2	CASRGGTVGGYTF
TRBV5-1	TRBJ2-5	CASSLLREGAETQYF
TRBV29-1	TRBJ2-1	CSVDGTGVNEQFF
TRBV9	TRBJ1-2	CASSEDSYGYTF
TRBV4-2	TRBJ2-1	CASSQEGGGRVNEQFF
TRBV4-2	TRBJ1-1	CASSQQQENTEAFF
TRBV5-6	TRBJ2-4	CASSLAGVYIQYF
TRBV19	TRBJ1-2	CASSPTGMSYTF
TRBV28	TRBJ1-4	CASSPPAGGEKLFF
TRBV28	TRBJ1-2	CASSLPGTSIGYGYTF
TRBV7-7	TRBJ2-1	CASSSVVRYNEQFF
TRBV28	TRBJ2-2	CASGRGGTLNTGELFF
TRBV9	TRBJ1-1	CASSASRLSTEAFF
TRBV7-6	TRBJ2-2	CASSVTSSGDTGELFF
TRBV7-2	TRBJ2-3	CASSRVDSTDTQYF
TRBV10-3	TRBJ2-7	CSSGQGMYEQYF
TRBV7-2	TRBJ2-7	CASSLLSRGVYEQYF
TRBV9	TRBJ2-7	CASGEGSPYEQYF
TRBV11-2	TRBJ2-4	CASSLQGAGIQYF
TRBV9	TRBJ2-7	CASSESGNRPNEQYF
TRBV30	TRBJ1-1	CAWMGTGGTEAFF
TRBV4-2	TRBJ2-1	CASSQEGTSSYNEQFF
TRBV18	TRBJ2-1	CASSPRLATDNEQFF
TRBV30	TRBJ1-2	CAWKRTTTNYGYTF
TRBV5-4	TRBJ2-1	CASSLLAGARSYNEQFF
TRBV10-3	TRBJ2-7	CAISETGPSRADEQYF
TRBV25-1	TRBJ1-1	CASSVTGNTEAFF
TRBV5-6	TRBJ2-5	CASSLDNQETQYF
TRBV28	TRBJ2-7	CASSRVVYEQYF
TRBV29-1	TRBJ2-7	CSVERQGLLGQYF